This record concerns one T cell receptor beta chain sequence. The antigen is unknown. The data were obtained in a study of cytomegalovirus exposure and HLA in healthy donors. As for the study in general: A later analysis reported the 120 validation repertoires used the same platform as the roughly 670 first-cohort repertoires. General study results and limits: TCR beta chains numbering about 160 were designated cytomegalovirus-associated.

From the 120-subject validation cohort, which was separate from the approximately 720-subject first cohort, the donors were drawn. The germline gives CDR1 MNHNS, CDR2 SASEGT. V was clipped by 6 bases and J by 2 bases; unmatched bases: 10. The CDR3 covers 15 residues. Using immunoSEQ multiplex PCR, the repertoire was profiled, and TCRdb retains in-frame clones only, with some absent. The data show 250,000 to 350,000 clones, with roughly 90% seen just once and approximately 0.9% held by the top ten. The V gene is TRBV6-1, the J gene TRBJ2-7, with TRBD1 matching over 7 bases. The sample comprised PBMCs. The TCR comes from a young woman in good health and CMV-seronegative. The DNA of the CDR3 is TGTGCCAGCAGCGCCTGGGACAGAGTTACCTACGAGCAGTACTTC. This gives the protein CASSAWDRVTYEQYF.